This T cell receptor beta chain was retrieved from a study of PD-L1 blockade in urothelial cancer. About the research overall: Male patients with bladder-origin urothelial cancer numbered about nine tenths of the roughly 29. The analyses of blood took place 3 weeks (second dose) and 6 weeks after treatment start. Blood-derived samples held a median roughly 150,000 T cells. Study-level points and caveats: Sub-median blood TCR clonality before treatment predicted longer survival.

The germline V gene has CDR1 SGDLS and CDR2 YYNGEE. This CDR3 has 15 amino acids. The V segment lost 3 bases and the J segment 0 bases; nucleotides outside the gene matches: 4. Notes on this clone: Its antigen is unidentified.

This table comes from immunoSEQ multiplex PCR, and its TCRdb copy is limited to in-frame clones, with some not included. Among tens of thousands of clones, 85% to 90% were seen once, and the ten largest hold 2% to 3%. The time point here: peripheral blood 6 weeks after treatment start. The TCR originated in a man in his sixties with urothelial cancer. The chain is built from TRBV9 and TRBJ2-7, with 9 nucleotides matching TRBD2. Sequencing was performed on PBMCs, taken around atezolizumab (anti-PD-L1) treatment. The CDR3 DNA sequence: TGTGCCAGCAGCGATAAAGCGGGGGGCTCCTACGAGCAGTACTTC. Its translation: CASSDKAGGSYEQYF. Combining the CDR3 with reference TRBV9 and TRBJ2-7 gives the whole variable domain DSGVTQTPKHLITATGQRVTLRCSPRSGDLSVYWYQQSLDQGLQFLIQYYNGEERAKGNILERFSAQQFPDLHSELNLSSLELGDSALYFCASSDKAGGSYEQYFGPGTRLTVT.